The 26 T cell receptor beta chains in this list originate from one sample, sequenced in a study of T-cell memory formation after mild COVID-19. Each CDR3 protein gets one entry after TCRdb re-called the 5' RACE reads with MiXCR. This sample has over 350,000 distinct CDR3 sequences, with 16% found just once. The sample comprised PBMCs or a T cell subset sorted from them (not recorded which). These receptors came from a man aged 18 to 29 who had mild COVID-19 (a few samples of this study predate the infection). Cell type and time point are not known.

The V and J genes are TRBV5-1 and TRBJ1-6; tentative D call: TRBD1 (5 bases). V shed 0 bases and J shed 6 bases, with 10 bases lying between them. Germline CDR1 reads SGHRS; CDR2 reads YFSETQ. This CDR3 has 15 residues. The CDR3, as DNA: TGCGCCAGCAGCTTGGGGGGCTTACGTAATTCACCCCTCCACTTT. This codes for CASSLGGLRNSPLHF.

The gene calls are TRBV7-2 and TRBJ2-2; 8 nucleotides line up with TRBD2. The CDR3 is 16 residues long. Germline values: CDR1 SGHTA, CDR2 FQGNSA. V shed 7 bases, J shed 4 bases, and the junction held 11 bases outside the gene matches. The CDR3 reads CASKRQGTRGTGELFF. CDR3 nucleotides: TGTGCCAGCAAACGTCAGGGGACTAGGGGCACCGGGGAGCTGTTTTTT. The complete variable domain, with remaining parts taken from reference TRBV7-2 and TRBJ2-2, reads GAGVSQSPSNKVTEKGKDVELRCDPISGHTALYWYRQSLGQGLEFLIYFQGNSAPDKSGLPSDRFSAERTGGSVSTLTIQRTQQEDSAVYLCASKRQGTRGTGELFFGEGSRLTVL.

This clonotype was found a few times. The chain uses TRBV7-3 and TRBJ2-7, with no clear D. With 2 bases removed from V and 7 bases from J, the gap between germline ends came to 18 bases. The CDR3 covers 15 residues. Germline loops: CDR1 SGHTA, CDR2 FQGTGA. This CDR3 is CASSLGEGTIREQYF. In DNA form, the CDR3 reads TGTGCCAGCAGCTTAGGGGAAGGTACTATCCGTGAGCAGTACTTC.

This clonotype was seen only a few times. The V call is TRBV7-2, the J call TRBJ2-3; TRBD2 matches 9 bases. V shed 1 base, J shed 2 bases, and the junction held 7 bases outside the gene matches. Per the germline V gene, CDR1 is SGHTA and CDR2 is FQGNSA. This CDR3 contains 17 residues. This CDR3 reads CASSLVASGDLTDTQYF. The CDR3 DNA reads TGTGCCAGCAGCTTAGTGGCTAGCGGGGATCTCACAGATACGCAGTATTTT.

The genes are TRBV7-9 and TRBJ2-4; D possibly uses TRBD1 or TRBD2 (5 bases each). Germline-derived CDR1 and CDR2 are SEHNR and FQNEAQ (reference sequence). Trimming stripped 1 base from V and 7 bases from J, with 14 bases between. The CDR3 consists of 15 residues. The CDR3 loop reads CASSLGYGAENIQYF. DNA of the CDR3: TGTGCCAGCAGCTTAGGTTACGGGGCGGAGAACATTCAGTACTTC. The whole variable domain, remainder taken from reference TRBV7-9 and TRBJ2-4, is DTGVSQNPRHKITKRGQNVTFRCDPISEHNRLYWYRQTLGQGPEFLTYFQNEAQLEKSRLLSDRFSAERPKGSFSTLEIQRTEQGDSAMYLCASSLGYGAENIQYFGAGTRLSVL.

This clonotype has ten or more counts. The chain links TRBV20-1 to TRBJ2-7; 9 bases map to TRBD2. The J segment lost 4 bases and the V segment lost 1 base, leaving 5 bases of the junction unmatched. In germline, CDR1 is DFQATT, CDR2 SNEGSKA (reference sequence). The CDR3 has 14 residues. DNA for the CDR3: TGCAGTGCTAGAGGGACTAGCGTAAATTACGAGCAGTACTTC. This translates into CSARGTSVNYEQYF.

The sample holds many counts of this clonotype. CDR3 in amino acids: CASSPGVNSNQPQHF. The DNA of the CDR3 is TGTGCCAGCAGCCCGGGAGTGAATAGCAATCAGCCCCAGCATTTT. The genes are TRBV3-1 and TRBJ1-5; no clear D. Trimming removed 4 bases from V and 0 bases from J, with 10 bases in between. This CDR3 region has 15 residues. Germline CDR1 and CDR2: LGHDT and YNNKEL (reference sequence).

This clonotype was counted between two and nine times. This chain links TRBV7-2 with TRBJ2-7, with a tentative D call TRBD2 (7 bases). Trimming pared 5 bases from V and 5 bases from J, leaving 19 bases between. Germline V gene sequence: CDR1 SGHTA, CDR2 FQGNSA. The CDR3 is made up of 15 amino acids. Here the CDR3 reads CASSPGAGAPHEQYF. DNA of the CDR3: TGTGCCAGCAGCCCTGGCGCGGGGGCTCCCCACGAGCAGTACTTC.

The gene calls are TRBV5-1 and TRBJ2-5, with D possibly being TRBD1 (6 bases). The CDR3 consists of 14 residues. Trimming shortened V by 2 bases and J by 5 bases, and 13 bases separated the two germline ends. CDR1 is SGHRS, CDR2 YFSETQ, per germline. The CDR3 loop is CASSFRTAHETQYF. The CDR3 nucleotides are TGCGCCAGCAGCTTCAGGACAGCGCACGAGACCCAGTACTTC. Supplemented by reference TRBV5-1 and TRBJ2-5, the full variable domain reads KAGVTQTPRYLIKTRGQQVTLSCSPISGHRSVSWYQQTPGQGLQFLFEYFSETQRNKGNFPGRFSGRQFSNSRSEMNVSTLELGDSALYLCASSFRTAHETQYFGPGTRLLVL.

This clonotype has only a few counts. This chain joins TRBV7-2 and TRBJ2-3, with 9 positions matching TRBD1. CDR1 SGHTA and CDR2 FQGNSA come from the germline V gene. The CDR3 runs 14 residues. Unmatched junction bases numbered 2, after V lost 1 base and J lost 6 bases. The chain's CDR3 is CASSLGDRADTQYF. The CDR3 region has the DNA TGTGCCAGCAGCTTAGGGGACAGGGCCGATACGCAGTATTTT. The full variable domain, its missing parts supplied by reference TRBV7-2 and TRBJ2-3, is GAGVSQSPSNKVTEKGKDVELRCDPISGHTALYWYRQSLGQGLEFLIYFQGNSAPDKSGLPSDRFSAERTGGSVSTLTIQRTQQEDSAVYLCASSLGDRADTQYFGPGTRLTVL.

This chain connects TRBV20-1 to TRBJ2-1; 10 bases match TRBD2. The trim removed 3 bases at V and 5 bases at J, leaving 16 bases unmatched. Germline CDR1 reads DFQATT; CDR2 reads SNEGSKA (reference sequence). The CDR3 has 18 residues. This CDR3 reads CSARVTAGSSGGNNEQFF. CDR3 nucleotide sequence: TGCAGTGCTAGGGTTACCGCGGGGTCTAGCGGGGGTAACAATGAGCAGTTCTTC.

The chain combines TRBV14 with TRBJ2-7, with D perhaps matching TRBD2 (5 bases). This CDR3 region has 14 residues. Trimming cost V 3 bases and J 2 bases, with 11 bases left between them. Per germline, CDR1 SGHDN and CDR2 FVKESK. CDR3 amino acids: CASSQKTIPYEQYF. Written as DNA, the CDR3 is TGTGCCAGCAGCCAGAAGACTATCCCCTACGAGCAGTACTTC.

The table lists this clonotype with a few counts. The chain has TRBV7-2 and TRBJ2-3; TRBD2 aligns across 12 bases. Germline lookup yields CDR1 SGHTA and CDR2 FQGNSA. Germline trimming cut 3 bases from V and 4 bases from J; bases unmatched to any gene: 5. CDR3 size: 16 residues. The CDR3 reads CASSLYLAGGPDTQYF. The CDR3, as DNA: TGTGCCAGCAGCTTGTATCTAGCGGGGGGGCCAGATACGCAGTATTTT.

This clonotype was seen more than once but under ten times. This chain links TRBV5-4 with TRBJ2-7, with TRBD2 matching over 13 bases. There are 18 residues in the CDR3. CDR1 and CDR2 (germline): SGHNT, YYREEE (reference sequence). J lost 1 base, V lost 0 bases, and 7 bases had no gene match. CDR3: CASSLVGLAGTGSYEQYF. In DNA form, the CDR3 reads TGTGCCAGCAGCTTGGTGGGACTAGCGGGGACTGGGTCCTACGAGCAGTACTTC.

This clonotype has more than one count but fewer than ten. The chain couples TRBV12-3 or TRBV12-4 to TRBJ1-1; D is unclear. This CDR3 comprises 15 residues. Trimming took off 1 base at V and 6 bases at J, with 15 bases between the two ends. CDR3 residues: CASSLGLNRNAEAFF. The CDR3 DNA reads TGTGCCAGCAGTTTAGGTCTCAACAGAAACGCTGAAGCTTTCTTT.

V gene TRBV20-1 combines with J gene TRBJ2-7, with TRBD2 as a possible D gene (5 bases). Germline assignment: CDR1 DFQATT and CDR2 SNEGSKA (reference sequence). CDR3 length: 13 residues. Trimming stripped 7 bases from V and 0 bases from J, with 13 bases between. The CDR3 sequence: CSGRAESSYEQYF. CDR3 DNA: TGCAGTGGGAGAGCGGAGAGCTCCTACGAGCAGTACTTC.

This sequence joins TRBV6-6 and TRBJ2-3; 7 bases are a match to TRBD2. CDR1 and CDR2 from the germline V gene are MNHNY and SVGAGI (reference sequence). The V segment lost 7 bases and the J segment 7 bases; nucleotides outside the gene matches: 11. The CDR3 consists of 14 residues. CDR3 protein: CASIQGLERNTQYF. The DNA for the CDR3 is TGTGCCAGCATCCAAGGACTAGAGAGAAATACGCAGTATTTT.

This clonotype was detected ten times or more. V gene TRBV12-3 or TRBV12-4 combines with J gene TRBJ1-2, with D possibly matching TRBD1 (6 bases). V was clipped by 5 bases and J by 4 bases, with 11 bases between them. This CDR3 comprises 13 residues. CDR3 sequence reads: CASSPTGAYGYTF. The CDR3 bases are TGTGCCAGCAGTCCGACAGGCGCCTATGGCTACACCTTC.

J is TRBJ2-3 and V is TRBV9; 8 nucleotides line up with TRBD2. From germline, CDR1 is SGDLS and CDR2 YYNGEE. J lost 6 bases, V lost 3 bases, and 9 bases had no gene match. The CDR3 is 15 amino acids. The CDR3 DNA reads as TGTGCCAGCAGCGACCCCGGGGGGGGGAGGGATACGCAGTATTTT. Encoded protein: CASSDPGGGRDTQYF. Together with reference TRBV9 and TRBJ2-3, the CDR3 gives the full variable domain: DSGVTQTPKHLITATGQRVTLRCSPRSGDLSVYWYQQSLDQGLQFLIQYYNGEERAKGNILERFSAQQFPDLHSELNLSSLELGDSALYFCASSDPGGGRDTQYFGPGTRLTVL.

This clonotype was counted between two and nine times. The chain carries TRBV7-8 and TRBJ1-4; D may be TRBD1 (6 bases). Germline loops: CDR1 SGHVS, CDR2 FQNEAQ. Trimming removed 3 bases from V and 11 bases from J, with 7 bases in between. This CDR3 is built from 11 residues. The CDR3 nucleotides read TGTGCCAGCAGCTTTACAGGGAAACTGTTTTTT. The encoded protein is CASSFTGKLFF.

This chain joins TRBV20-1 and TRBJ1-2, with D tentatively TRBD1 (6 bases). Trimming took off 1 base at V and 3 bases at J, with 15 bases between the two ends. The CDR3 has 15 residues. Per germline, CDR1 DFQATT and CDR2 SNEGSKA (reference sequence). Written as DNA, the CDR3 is TGCAGTGCTAGAGCGCCCCAGGGGTCCTACTATGGCTACACCTTC. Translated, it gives CSARAPQGSYYGYTF.

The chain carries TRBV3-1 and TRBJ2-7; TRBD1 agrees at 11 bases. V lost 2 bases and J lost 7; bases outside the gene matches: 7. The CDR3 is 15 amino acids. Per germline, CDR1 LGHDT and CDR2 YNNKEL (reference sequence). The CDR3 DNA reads TGTGCCAGCAGCCAACGCCGGGACAGGGGGTATGAGCAGTACTTC. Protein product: CASSQRRDRGYEQYF.

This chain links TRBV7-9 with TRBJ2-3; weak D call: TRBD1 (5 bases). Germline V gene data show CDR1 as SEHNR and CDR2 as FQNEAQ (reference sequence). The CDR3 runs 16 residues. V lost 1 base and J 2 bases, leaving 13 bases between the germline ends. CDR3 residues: CASSLVDRTFTDTQYF. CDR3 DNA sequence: TGTGCCAGCAGCTTAGTAGACAGAACCTTCACAGATACGCAGTATTTT.

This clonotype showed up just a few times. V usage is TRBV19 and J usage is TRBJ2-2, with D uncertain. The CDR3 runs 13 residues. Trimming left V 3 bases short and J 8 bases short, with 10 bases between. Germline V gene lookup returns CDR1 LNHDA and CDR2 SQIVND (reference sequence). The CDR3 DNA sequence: TGTGCCAGTAGTATGCTCGCTGGAGGGGAGCTGTTTTTT. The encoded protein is CASSMLAGGELFF. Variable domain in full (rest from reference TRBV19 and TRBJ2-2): DGGITQSPKYLFRKEGQNVTLSCEQNLNHDAMYWYRQDPGQGLRLIYYSQIVNDFQKGDIAEGYSVSREKKESFPLTVTSAQKNPTAFYLCASSMLAGGELFFGEGSRLTVL.

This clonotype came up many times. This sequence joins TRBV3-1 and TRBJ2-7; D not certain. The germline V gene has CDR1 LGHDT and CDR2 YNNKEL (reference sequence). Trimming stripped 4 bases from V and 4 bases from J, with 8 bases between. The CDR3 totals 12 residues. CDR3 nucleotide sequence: TGTGCCAGCAGCCGTAACACTTACGAGCAGTACTTC. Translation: CASSRNTYEQYF.

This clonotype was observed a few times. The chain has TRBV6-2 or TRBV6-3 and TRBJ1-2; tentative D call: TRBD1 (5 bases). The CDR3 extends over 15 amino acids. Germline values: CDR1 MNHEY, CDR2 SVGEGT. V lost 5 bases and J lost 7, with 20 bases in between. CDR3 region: CASSKSSGTMGGYTF. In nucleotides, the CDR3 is TGTGCCAGCAGTAAATCTTCCGGGACGATGGGTGGCTACACCTTC.